Listed below are T cell receptor beta chains from one sample, sequenced in a study of T cells in Graves' hyperthyroidism and ophthalmopathy. In TCRdb, the multiplex PCR reads were re-called with MiXCR into one record per CDR3 protein. The sample has about 640,000 distinct CDR3 sequences; around 21% are singletons. Sequenced: blood. These receptors were obtained from a man younger than 40 with Graves' ophthalmopathy. CDR3s include the opening cysteine and the closing phenylalanine or tryptophan. Each record gives: J gene, V gene, clone size, D gene, CDR3 DNA, CDR3 protein. The D gene is left open where the match is weak. Part of the rows lack a size; the others show once, few, many or a class for expanded clones.

>TRBJ2-6|TRBV3-1|few|.
TGTGCCAGCAGCCTCACGTCGACTGGGGCCAACGTCCTGACTTTC
CASSLTSTGANVLTF
>TRBJ2-1|TRBV7-2|.|TRBD2
TGTGCCATCGGGGACTATTCAATTCCCCGGTGGGACGAGCAGTTCTTC
CAIGDYSIPRWDEQFF
>TRBJ2-1|TRBV6-2/TRBV6-3|.|.
TGTGCCAGCAGTTACGGTTTCGGGCGAAACTACAATGAGCAGTTCTTC
CASSYGFGRNYNEQFF
>TRBJ1-6|TRBV20-1|few|TRBD1
TGCAGTGCTAGAGTCGGCAGGGGGCATTATAATTCACCCCTCCACTTT
CSARVGRGHYNSPLHF
>TRBJ2-2|TRBV27|.|TRBD1
TGTGCCAGCAGTCGCCGCCGGGACAGGGGGCGGAACACCGGGGAGCTGTTTTTT
CASSRRRDRGRNTGELFF
>TRBJ1-4|TRBV12-3/TRBV12-4|many|.
TGTGCCAGCAGTTTGGGAGGTAATGAAAAACTGTTTTTT
CASSLGGNEKLFF
>TRBJ2-1|TRBV7-8|many|.
TGTGCCAGCAGCTTAGCTGGGGCCAATGAGCAGTTCTTC
CASSLAGANEQFF
>TRBJ2-1|TRBV6-1|.|.
TGTGCCAGCAGTGAAGCAAGAGGGTACAACTACAATGAGCAGTTCTTC
CASSEARGYNYNEQFF
>TRBJ1-1|TRBV9|many|.
TGTGCCAGCAGCGCGGGGGGGAACACTGAAGCTTTCTTT
CASSAGGNTEAFF
>TRBJ2-7|TRBV7-8|many|.
TGTGCCAGCAGCTTAGTTCTGGACTACAGCTCCTACGAGCAGTACTTC
CASSLVLDYSSYEQYF
>TRBJ2-7|TRBV20-1|.|.
TGCGGTGCGGAACCGGTCGGACAGAACTACGAGCAGTACTTC
CGAEPVGQNYEQYF
>TRBJ2-6|TRBV3-1|few|TRBD1
TGTGCCAGCAGCCAAGTAGGGTACAGGGACAGCTCTGGGGCCAACGTCCTGACTTTC
CASSQVGYRDSSGANVLTF
>TRBJ2-1|TRBV29-1|.|.
TGCAGCGTTGTCAGGTTCTCCTACAATGAGCAGTTCTTC
CSVVRFSYNEQFF
>TRBJ1-5|TRBV11-2|few|TRBD1
TGTGCCATCAGCTTAGGACAGGGAGGTGTTCAGCCCCAGCATTTT
CAISLGQGGVQPQHF
>TRBJ2-1|TRBV7-3|.|.
TGTGCCAGCTCAGGCAAGGGGGAAACCCCGAATGAGCAGTTCTTC
CASSGKGETPNEQFF
>TRBJ2-2|TRBV11-2|.|.
TGTGCCAGCAGCTTATTCTTGCAGATAGCAGGGAGGACTACCAACACCGGGGAGCTGTTTTTT
CASSLFLQIAGRTTNTGELFF
>TRBJ2-1|TRBV29-1|.|.
TGCAGCGTTGCATTAAGGGGCAATGAGCAGTTCTTC
CSVALRGNEQFF
>TRBJ2-7|TRBV20-1|many|TRBD2
TGCAGTGCTAGAGATATGACTAGCGGGAAGTACGAGCAGTACTTC
CSARDMTSGKYEQYF
>TRBJ2-1|TRBV4-2|.|TRBD2
TGTGCCAGCAGCCAGTCGGGACTAGCGGGAGGGCATGAGCAGTTCTTC
CASSQSGLAGGHEQFF
>TRBJ1-1|TRBV7-3|many|TRBD1
TGTGCCAGCAGCTCCACAGGGGGCGCGGGCACTGAAGCTTTCTTT
CASSSTGGAGTEAFF
>TRBJ2-6|TRBV29-1|few|.
TGCAGCGTTGAAAGACGTAGCTCTGGGGCCAACGTCCTGACTTTC
CSVERRSSGANVLTF
>TRBJ2-2|TRBV29-1|once|TRBD2
TGCAGCGTTGAAGCAAGGCGACTAGCGGGAGGGGGGACCGGGGAGCTGTTTTTT
CSVEARRLAGGGTGELFF
>TRBJ1-3|TRBV28|few|.
TGTGCCAGCAGTTTAGGCCCGGACAGCTCTGGAAACACCATATATTTT
CASSLGPDSSGNTIYF
>TRBJ1-1|TRBV7-2|.|.
TGTGCCAGCAGCTCGCAGGGTAGGGGACAAACTGAAGCTTTCTTT
CASSSQGRGQTEAFF
>TRBJ2-1|TRBV27|many|.
TGTGCCAGCAGTTTAAAGAGCTCCTACAATGAGCAGTTCTTC
CASSLKSSYNEQFF
>TRBJ2-7|TRBV6-1|.|.
TGTGCCAGCAGTGAGGCTCCGGGGTTTTACGAGCAGTACTTC
CASSEAPGFYEQYF
>TRBJ2-1|TRBV9|.|TRBD2
TGTGCCAGCAGCGGCGGGACTAGCCATGAGCAGTTCTTC
CASSGGTSHEQFF
>TRBJ1-3|TRBV9|few|.
TGTGCCAGCAGCGTAGAAGGGAGAAACACCATATATTTT
CASSVEGRNTIYF
>TRBJ1-5|TRBV19|.|.
TGTGCCAGTAAAAAAAGGTCGACGCAGATCGATAGCAATCAGCCCCAGCATTTT
CASKKRSTQIDSNQPQHF
>TRBJ2-7|TRBV29-1|few|TRBD2
TGCAGCGTTGAAGATTGGCTAGCGGAGCCCCTAGTGCAGTACTTC
CSVEDWLAEPLVQYF
>TRBJ1-2|TRBV28|.|.
TGTGCCAGCAGGGTGACAGGAGCTAACTATGGCTACACCTTC
CASRVTGANYGYTF
>TRBJ2-5|TRBV28|many|TRBD1
TGTGCCAGCACCACCGACAGGGGAGAGACCCAGTACTTC
CASTTDRGETQYF
>TRBJ2-2|TRBV5-1|few|.
TGCGCCAGCAGCGGGGGACAGAACACCGGGGAGCTGTTTTTT
CASSGGQNTGELFF
>TRBJ2-7|TRBV7-9|.|.
TGTGCCAGCAGCCCCCCGGGAGACTCCTACGAGCAGTACTTC
CASSPPGDSYEQYF
>TRBJ2-3|TRBV11-2|once|TRBD1
TGTGCCAGCAGTGGAGGGACAGGGGGCTTTGATACGCAGTATTTT
CASSGGTGGFDTQYF
>TRBJ1-1|TRBV27|many|.
TGTGCCAGCAGTTTATCGCATTGGGCAGCTGAAGCTTTCTTT
CASSLSHWAAEAFF
>TRBJ1-3|TRBV7-2|.|.
TGTGCCAGCAGCTTGTTTCTGGGGGAAGGAAACACCATATATTTT
CASSLFLGEGNTIYF
>TRBJ1-5|TRBV7-2|many|.
TGTGCCAGCAGTTGGACATCCCGTAATAATCAGCCCCAGCATTTT
CASSWTSRNNQPQHF
>TRBJ1-1|TRBV6-2/TRBV6-3|.|.
TGTGCCAGCAGTTACTCGTCTGAGGGGACTGAAGCTTTCTTT
CASSYSSEGTEAFF
>TRBJ1-3|TRBV6-2/TRBV6-3|.|.
TGTGCCAGCACTGATGGGGGGCCCGGAAACACCATATATTTT
CASTDGGPGNTIYF
>TRBJ2-3|TRBV4-3|few|.
TGCGCCAGCAGCCAAGATGGGGCAGGGAAAGATACGCAGTATTTT
CASSQDGAGKDTQYF
>TRBJ2-5|TRBV5-1|.|.
TGCGCCAGCAGCTTGGATTCCTTTCTAGCAGAACAAGAGACCCAGTACTTC
CASSLDSFLAEQETQYF
>TRBJ2-1|TRBV6-1|few|.
TGTGCCAGCAGAGAGGACAGCCTCTCCTACAATGAGCAGTTCTTC
CASREDSLSYNEQFF
>TRBJ2-1|TRBV28|few|TRBD2
TGTGCCAGCAGTCCGACTAGCGGAATCTACAATGAGCAGTTCTTC
CASSPTSGIYNEQFF
>TRBJ2-2|TRBV6-5|few|TRBD2
TGTGCCAGCAGTTACTCGGCGGGGGGTCCCGGGGAGCTGTTTTTT
CASSYSAGGPGELFF
>TRBJ2-3|TRBV15|few|.
TGTGCCACCGAGGGTACCCTCCTCAGACCCGACACGCAGTATTTT
CATEGTLLRPDTQYF
>TRBJ2-7|TRBV20-1|many|.
TGCAGTGCCAGGGGTCACGGATTAAGCTCCTACGAGCAGTACTTC
CSARGHGLSSYEQYF
>TRBJ2-7|TRBV10-3|few|.
TGTGCCATCAGCTCCGGGACGCACCACGAGCAGTACTTC
CAISSGTHHEQYF
>TRBJ1-3|TRBV28|.|TRBD1
TGTGCCAGCAGTAGCCGAGACAGGGGAGGAGGAAACACCATATATTTT
CASSSRDRGGGNTIYF
>TRBJ1-1|TRBV13|many|.
TGTGCCAGCAGCCCTCGGGGGGGTGAAGCTTTCTTT
CASSPRGGEAFF
>TRBJ2-7|TRBV20-1|few|.
TGCAGTGCTAGAGATCACTGGGACGTACGCTACGAGCAGTACTTC
CSARDHWDVRYEQYF
>TRBJ2-6|TRBV20-1|.|.
TGCAGTGCCATTCCTGGGGCCAACGTCCTGACTTTC
CSAIPGANVLTF
>TRBJ1-5|TRBV12-3/TRBV12-4|many|.
TGTGCCAGCAGTACCCAAGGGCAGGGAGCGGGCAATCAGCCCCAGCATTTT
CASSTQGQGAGNQPQHF
>TRBJ2-2|TRBV7-6|.|TRBD1
TGTGCCAGCAGCCCCGCGGGACAGGTCGACAACACCGGGGAGCTGTTTTTT
CASSPAGQVDNTGELFF
>TRBJ2-6|TRBV6-5|.|.
TGTGCCAGCAGTTACTTTGCAGGGGCGACGACTGGGGCCAACGTCCTGACTTTC
CASSYFAGATTGANVLTF